Included here is one T cell receptor beta chain sequence, with context. This entry comes from a study of blood T cell repertoires in COVID-19. Looking at the study overall: The United States, Italy and Spain supplied acute and convalescent COVID-19 samples. Sources were T cells, B-cell-depleted T cells, or PBMCs; the material itself was cDNA or gDNA.

Study processing details: Reference gene primer amplification gave nucleated cell count estimates. Using immunoSEQ multiplex PCR, the repertoire was profiled, and TCRdb retains in-frame clones only, with some absent. V and J calls and clone size are those listed in that table; D and trimming were worked out from the DNA. Among about 140,000 clones listed, around 86% were seen once. This CDR3 has 15 residues. The ends lost 3 bases at V and 5 bases at J; junction bases unmatched: 2. The germline CDR1 and CDR2 sequences are KGHSH and LQKENI. The sequenced sample was peripheral blood. The chain couples TRBV18 to TRBJ2-1, with 12 bases that match TRBD2. The TCR originated in a woman older than 75 with acute or convalescent COVID-19. The CDR3 DNA follows: TGTGCCAGCTCACCCCTAGCGGGAGGGAACAATGAGCAGTTCTTC. Protein product: CASSPLAGGNNEQFF.